Following are 8 T cell receptor beta chains from one sample sequenced in a study of T cell repertoires in cytomegalovirus infection. TCRdb processed the reads anew with MiXCR; each CDR3 protein has one entry. There are 560,000 or so distinct CDR3 sequences in the sample; about 15% occur only once, and roughly 25% lies in the top ten. Sample: CD8+ T cells from PBMCs. The receptors originated from a human donor in good health (CMV status not recorded). Some clones in this sample may be carry-over from other donors' samples.

This clonotype appeared many times. CDR3 protein: CASHRRGGGAAETQYF. The DNA for the CDR3 is TGTGCCAGCCACCGAAGGGGCGGGGGGGCCGCTGAGACCCAGTACTTC. The genes are TRBV6-1 and TRBJ2-5; 9 bases map to TRBD2. The germline gives CDR1 MNHNS, CDR2 SASEGT. J lost 5 bases, V lost 8 bases, and 15 bases had no gene match. The CDR3 is 16 residues long.

This chain connects TRBV7-9 to TRBJ2-3, with D perhaps matching TRBD1 or TRBD2 (5 bases each). Germline loops: CDR1 SEHNR, CDR2 FQNEAQ (reference sequence). The CDR3 contains 14 residues. The ends were cut back, 7 bases at V and 5 bases at J, with 16 bases in the middle. In DNA, the CDR3 is TGTGCCAGCATCGGGACCCCTGAAAGAGATACGCAGTATTTT. It is translated as CASIGTPERDTQYF.

The chain links TRBV9 to TRBJ2-1; either TRBD1 or TRBD2 may fit D (5 bases each). Trimming removed 0 bases from V and 12 bases from J, with 10 bases in between. Per germline, CDR1 SGDLS and CDR2 YYNGEE. The CDR3 is 12 amino acids. The DNA of the CDR3 is TGTGCCAGCAGCGTAGAGAGGGGCGGGCAGTTCTTC. It yields the protein CASSVERGGQFF.

This clonotype came up many times. The J gene is TRBJ1-1, the V gene TRBV6-2 or TRBV6-3, with TRBD1 matching 9 bases. The CDR3 spans 13 residues. With 9 bases clipped from V and 2 bases from J, the junction kept 4 bases outside the gene matches. Germline loops: CDR1 MNHEY, CDR2 SVGEGT. CDR3 DNA sequence: TGTGCCAGTGAACAGGGGGCAAACACTGAAGCTTTCTTT. It is translated as CASEQGANTEAFF.

The chain joins TRBV10-3 to TRBJ2-6, with a weak D call TRBD2 (5 bases). V lost 6 bases and J lost 0, with 9 bases in between. In germline, CDR1 is ENHRY, CDR2 SYGVKD. The length of the CDR3 is 15 residues. The chain's CDR3 is CAISFRDSGANVLTF. In DNA, the CDR3 is TGTGCCATCAGCTTCCGGGACTCTGGGGCCAACGTCCTGACTTTC.

This clonotype was counted at least ten times. This sequence joins TRBV6-1 and TRBJ2-1, with D possibly TRBD2 on 5 matching bases. Germline CDR1 and CDR2: MNHNS and SASEGT. V gave up 8 bases and J gave up 0 bases, with 17 bases separating them. This CDR3 comprises 16 residues. This CDR3 is CASQKGAWSSYNEQFF. Written as DNA, the CDR3 is TGTGCCAGCCAAAAGGGAGCGTGGAGCTCCTACAATGAGCAGTTCTTC.

CDR3 sequence reads: CASSLPGLAGGSEQFF. The CDR3 nucleotides are TGTGCCAGCAGCTTACCGGGACTAGCGGGAGGAAGCGAGCAGTTCTTC. V usage is TRBV11-2 and J usage is TRBJ2-1; 15 bases agree with TRBD2. CDR3 length: 16 amino acids. Trimming took 2 bases from V and 10 from J; bases not matched to a gene: 6. Per the germline V gene, CDR1 is SGHAT and CDR2 is FQNNGV.

The chain uses TRBV11-2 and TRBJ2-3; possible D gene TRBD2, 5 bases. Between the trimmed V and J ends, which lost 0 bases and 6 bases, there was a span of 16 bases. Looked up from germline, CDR1 is SGHAT and CDR2 is FQNNGV. The CDR3 is made up of 16 amino acids. This CDR3 reads CASSLDRTAFGDTQYF. The CDR3 nucleotides read TGTGCCAGCAGCTTAGATCGGACTGCGTTTGGGGATACGCAGTATTTT.